This T cell receptor beta chain stems from a study of CD8+CD57+ T cells in acquired aplastic anemia. Study-wide context: Sorting CD4+ and CD8+ cells gave DNA averaging around 3 ug.

This clonotype was seen repeatedly, ten times or more. The CDR3 sequence is 13 residues long. Germline V gives CDR1 KGHDR, CDR2 SFDVKD. Trimming took off 5 bases at V and 2 bases at J, with 8 bases between the two ends. Genomic DNA acted as the template from which TCR beta VDJ combination and CDR3 sequence profiling were carried out. One entry per CDR3 protein results from TCRdb running MiXCR on the reads. The sample lists about 110,000 distinct CDR3 sequences, around 50% occurring once. Sequencing was carried out using sorted CD4+, CD8+, or CD8+CD57+ T cells (not recorded which) from PBMCs. This TCR came from a human donor in good health, serving as a control. J is TRBJ1-1 and V is TRBV24-1; TRBD1 might be the D (6 bases). CDR3 sequence: CATSAGGNTEAFF. The CDR3, as DNA: TGTGCCACCAGTGCCGGGGGCAACACTGAAGCTTTCTTT.